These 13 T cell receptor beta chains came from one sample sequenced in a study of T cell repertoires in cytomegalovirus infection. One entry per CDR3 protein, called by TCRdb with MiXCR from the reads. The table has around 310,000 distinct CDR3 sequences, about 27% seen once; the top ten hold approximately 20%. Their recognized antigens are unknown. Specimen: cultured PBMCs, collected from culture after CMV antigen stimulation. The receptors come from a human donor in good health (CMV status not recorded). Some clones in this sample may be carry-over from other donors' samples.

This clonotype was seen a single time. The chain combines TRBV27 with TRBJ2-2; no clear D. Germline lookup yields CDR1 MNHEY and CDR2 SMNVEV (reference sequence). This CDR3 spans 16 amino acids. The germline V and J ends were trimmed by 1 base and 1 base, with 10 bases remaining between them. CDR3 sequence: CASSLYPSVNTGELFF. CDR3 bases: TGTGCCAGCAGTTTATACCCGTCGGTGAACACCGGGGAGCTGTTTTTT.

CDR3: CAWSVRGTFYNEQFF. In nucleotides, the CDR3 is TGTGCCTGGAGTGTACGGGGGACTTTTTACAATGAGCAGTTCTTC. The chain carries TRBV30 and TRBJ2-1; D possibly corresponds to TRBD2 (6 bases). Germline values: CDR1 GTSNPN, CDR2 SVGIG (reference sequence). The CDR3 runs to 15 residues. V lost 0 bases, J lost 4 bases, and 13 bases lay in between.

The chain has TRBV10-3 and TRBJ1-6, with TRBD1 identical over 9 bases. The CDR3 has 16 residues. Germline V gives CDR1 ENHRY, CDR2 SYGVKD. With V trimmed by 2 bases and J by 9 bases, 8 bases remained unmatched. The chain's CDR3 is CAISERYTGGSSPLHF. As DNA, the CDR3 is TGTGCCATCAGTGAGCGTTATACAGGGGGCAGTTCACCCCTCCACTTT.

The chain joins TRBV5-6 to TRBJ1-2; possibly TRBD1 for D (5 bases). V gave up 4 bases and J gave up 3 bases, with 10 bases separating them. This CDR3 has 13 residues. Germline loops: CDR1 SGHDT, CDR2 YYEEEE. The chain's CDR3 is CASSLDSYYGYTF. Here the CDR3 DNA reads TGTGCCAGCAGCCTTGACAGTTACTATGGCTACACCTTC.

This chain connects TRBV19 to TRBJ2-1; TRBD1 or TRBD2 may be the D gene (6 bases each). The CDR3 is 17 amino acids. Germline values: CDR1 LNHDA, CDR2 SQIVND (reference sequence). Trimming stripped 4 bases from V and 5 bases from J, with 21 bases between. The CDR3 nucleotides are TGTGCCAGTAGTAATAACCCACCGGGGGCGGAAAACAATGAGCAGTTCTTC. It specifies CASSNNPPGAENNEQFF.

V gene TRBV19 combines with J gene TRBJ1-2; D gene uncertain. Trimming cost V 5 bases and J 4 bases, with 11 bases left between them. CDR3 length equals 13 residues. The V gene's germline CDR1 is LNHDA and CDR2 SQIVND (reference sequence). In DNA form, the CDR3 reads TGTGCCAGTAGTTCGACGGCCAGCTATGGCTACACCTTC. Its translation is CASSSTASYGYTF. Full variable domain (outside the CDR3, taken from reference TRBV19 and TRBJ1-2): DGGITQSPKYLFRKEGQNVTLSCEQNLNHDAMYWYRQDPGQGLRLIYYSQIVNDFQKGDIAEGYSVSREKKESFPLTVTSAQKNPTAFYLCASSSTASYGYTFGSGTRLTVV.

CDR3 coding DNA: TGTGCCAGCAGCTTAACTAGCGGCAGACAAGAGACCCAGTACTTC. Translating gives CASSLTSGRQETQYF. The chain uses TRBV7-2 and TRBJ2-5, with 8 positions matching TRBD2. Germline loops: CDR1 SGHTA, CDR2 FQGNSA. Trimming took 2 bases from V and 2 from J; bases not matched to a gene: 4. The CDR3 runs to 15 residues.

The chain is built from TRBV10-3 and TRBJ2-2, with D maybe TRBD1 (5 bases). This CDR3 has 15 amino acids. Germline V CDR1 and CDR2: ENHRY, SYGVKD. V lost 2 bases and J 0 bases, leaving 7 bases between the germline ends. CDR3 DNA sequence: TGTGCCATCAGTGAGGGGGCTACGAACACCGGGGAGCTGTTTTTT. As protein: CAISEGATNTGELFF.

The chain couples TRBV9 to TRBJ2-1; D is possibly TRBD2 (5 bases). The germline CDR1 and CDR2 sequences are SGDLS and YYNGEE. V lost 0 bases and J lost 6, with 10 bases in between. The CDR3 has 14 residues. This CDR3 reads CASSVDLAVNEQFF. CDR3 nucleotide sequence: TGTGCCAGCAGCGTAGATCTAGCTGTCAATGAGCAGTTCTTC. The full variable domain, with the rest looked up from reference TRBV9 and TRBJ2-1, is DSGVTQTPKHLITATGQRVTLRCSPRSGDLSVYWYQQSLDQGLQFLIQYYNGEERAKGNILERFSAQQFPDLHSELNLSSLELGDSALYFCASSVDLAVNEQFFGPGTRLTVL.

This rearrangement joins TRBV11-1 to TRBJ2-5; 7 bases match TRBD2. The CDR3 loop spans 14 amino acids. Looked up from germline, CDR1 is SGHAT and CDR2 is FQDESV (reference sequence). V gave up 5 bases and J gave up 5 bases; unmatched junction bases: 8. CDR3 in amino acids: CASSPRLAEETQYF. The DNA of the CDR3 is TGTGCCAGCAGCCCCCGACTAGCTGAGGAGACCCAGTACTTC.

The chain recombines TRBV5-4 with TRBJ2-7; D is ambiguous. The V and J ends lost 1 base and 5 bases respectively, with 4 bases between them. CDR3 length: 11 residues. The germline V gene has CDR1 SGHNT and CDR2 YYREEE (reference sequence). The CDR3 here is CASSLSHEQYF. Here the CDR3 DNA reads TGTGCCAGCAGCTTGAGCCACGAGCAGTACTTC.

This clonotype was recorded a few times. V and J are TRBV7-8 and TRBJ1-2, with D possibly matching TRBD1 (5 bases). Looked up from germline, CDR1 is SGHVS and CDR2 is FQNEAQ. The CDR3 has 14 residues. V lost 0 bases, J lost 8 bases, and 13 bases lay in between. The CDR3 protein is CASSLARGGDGYTF. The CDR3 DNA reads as TGTGCCAGCAGCTTAGCACGCGGGGGGGACGGCTACACCTTC.

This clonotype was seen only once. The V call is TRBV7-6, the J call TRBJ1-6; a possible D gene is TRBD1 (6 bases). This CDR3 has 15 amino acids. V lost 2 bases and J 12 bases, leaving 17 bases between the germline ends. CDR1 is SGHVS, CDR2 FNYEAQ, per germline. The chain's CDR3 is CASSLTGSFVGPLHF. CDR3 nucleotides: TGTGCCAGCAGCTTAACAGGGTCCTTTGTGGGACCCCTCCACTTT.